Following are 11 T cell receptor beta chains from one sample sequenced in a study of blood T cells in healthy people across ages. Sample-barcoded 5' priming and a J-beta primer mix drove a second PCR of roughly 6 to 12 cycles. MiXCR, applied by TCRdb to the 5' RACE reads, yields one record per CDR3 protein. Of over 1,500,000 distinct CDR3 sequences in the sample, around 48% are singletons; the top ten hold around 2.1%. The sequencing input was blood. The receptors here all came from a woman aged 35 to 49 in good health.

The chain links TRBV4-1 to TRBJ1-5; 9 nucleotides agree with TRBD1. This CDR3 spans 14 amino acids. CDR1 is MGHRA and CDR2 is YSYEKL in the germline V gene. Unmatched junction bases numbered 2, after V lost 5 bases and J lost 3 bases. CDR3 in amino acids: CASSWDRDNQPQHF. The CDR3, as DNA: TGCGCCAGCAGCTGGGACAGGGACAATCAGCCCCAGCATTTT.

The V and J genes are TRBV9 and TRBJ2-1, with a tentative D call TRBD2 (6 bases). The V and J ends lost 4 bases and 5 bases respectively, with 19 bases between them. Germline lookup yields CDR1 SGDLS and CDR2 YYNGEE. This CDR3 has 16 residues. CDR3: CASSPPTGAGHNEQFF. CDR3 in DNA: TGTGCCAGCAGCCCTCCCACGGGAGCCGGCCACAATGAGCAGTTCTTC.

The sample holds a few counts of this clonotype. The chain employs TRBV18 and TRBJ2-5; perhaps TRBD2 as D (5 bases). Judging by the DNA end, TRBJ2-7 fits better; the J call may be wrong. The CDR3 is 14 amino acids. Germline V CDR1 and CDR2: KGHSH, LQKENI. CDR3 sequence (DNA): TGTGCCAGCTCACCCGCGGGTTCGAACTACGAGCAGTACTTC. The encoded protein is CASSPAGSNYEQYF.

The rearrangement uses TRBV9 and TRBJ2-3; tentative D call: TRBD2 (6 bases). Trimming took off 5 bases at V and 0 bases at J, with 16 bases between the two ends. CDR1 is SGDLS and CDR2 is YYNGEE in the germline V gene. The CDR3 has 16 amino acids. The CDR3 loop reads CASSAGGDLSTDTQYF. The CDR3 nucleotides read TGTGCCAGCAGTGCGGGCGGGGATCTTAGCACAGATACGCAGTATTTT.

This clonotype showed up just a few times. In nucleotides, the CDR3 is TGCAGCGCCGAACGGACCCAAGAGACCCAGTACTTC. Encoded protein: CSAERTQETQYF. The J gene is TRBJ2-5, the V gene TRBV20-1; D ambiguous. Per germline, CDR1 DFQATT and CDR2 SNEGSKA (reference sequence). CDR3 length: 12 amino acids.

The chain couples TRBV6-5 to TRBJ1-4; TRBD1 matches 7 bases. The CDR3 has 14 amino acids. The trim removed 7 bases at V and 7 bases at J, leaving 9 bases unmatched. CDR1 and CDR2 from the germline V gene are MNHEY and SVGAGI. The CDR3 loop is CASKLQGVGEKLFF. The CDR3 DNA reads TGTGCCAGCAAGCTTCAGGGGGTTGGTGAAAAACTGTTTTTT.

CDR3 bases: TGTGCCAGCAAGTCAGAGAATCCCTATGGCTACACCTTC. Encoded protein: CASKSENPYGYTF. The gene calls are TRBV21-1 and TRBJ1-2. TRBV21-1 is a listed pseudogene. This CDR3 is 13 amino acids long.

The V gene is TRBV6-1, the J gene TRBJ2-7, with D tentatively TRBD1 (5 bases). The CDR3 extends over 14 amino acids. Trimming removed 7 bases at V and 2 bases at J, with 15 bases between. Germline V gene sequence: CDR1 MNHNS, CDR2 SASEGT. CDR3 sequence: CASTLRTGAYEQYF. CDR3 bases: TGTGCCAGCACCTTACGAACAGGAGCCTACGAGCAGTACTTC.

The chain uses TRBV5-6 and TRBJ2-5, with no clear D. There are 14 residues in the CDR3. Germline lookup yields CDR1 SGHDT and CDR2 YYEEEE. The germline V and J ends were trimmed by 3 bases and 0 bases, with 9 bases remaining between them. The CDR3 is CASSSTEYQETQYF. As DNA, the CDR3 is TGTGCCAGCAGCTCCACAGAGTACCAAGAGACCCAGTACTTC.

This sequence joins TRBV29-1 and TRBJ2-7, with D possibly matching TRBD1 (6 bases). The CDR3 runs 12 residues. The germline CDR1 and CDR2 sequences are SQVTM and ANQGSEA. Deletions cut 4 bases from V and 8 bases from J, with 15 bases between. CDR3 in DNA: TGCAGCGTTGGGGACACCCCGAACAAGCAGTACTTC. The encoded protein is CSVGDTPNKQYF.

This clonotype was observed a handful of times. The chain carries TRBV7-2 and TRBJ2-4, with 9 bases matching TRBD1. Looked up from germline, CDR1 is SGHTA and CDR2 is FQGNSA. J was trimmed by 4 bases and V by 1 base; bases with no gene match: 17. The CDR3 totals 20 residues. This chain's CDR3 is CASSLVFGPGPGQGKNIQYF. The CDR3 coding sequence is TGTGCCAGCAGCTTAGTTTTCGGGCCCGGCCCTGGACAGGGGAAAAACATTCAGTACTTC.